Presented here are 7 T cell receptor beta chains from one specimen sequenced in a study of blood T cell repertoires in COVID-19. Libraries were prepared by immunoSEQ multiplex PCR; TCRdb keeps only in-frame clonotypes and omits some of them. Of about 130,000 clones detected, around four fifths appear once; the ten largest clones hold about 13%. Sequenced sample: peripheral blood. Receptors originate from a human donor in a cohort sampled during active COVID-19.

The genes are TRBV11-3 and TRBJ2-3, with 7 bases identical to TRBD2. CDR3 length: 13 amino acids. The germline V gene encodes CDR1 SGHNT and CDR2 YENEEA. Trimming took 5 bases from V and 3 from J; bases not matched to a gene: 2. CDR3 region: CASSPGGTDTQYF. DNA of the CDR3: TGTGCCAGCAGCCCCGGGGGGACAGATACGCAGTATTTT.

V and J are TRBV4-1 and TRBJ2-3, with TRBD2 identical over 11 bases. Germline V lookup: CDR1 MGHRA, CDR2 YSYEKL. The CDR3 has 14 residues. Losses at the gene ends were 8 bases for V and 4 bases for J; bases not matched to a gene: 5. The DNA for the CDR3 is TGCGCCAGCCAACTAGCGGGGGAAGCAGATACGCAGTATTTT. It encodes CASQLAGEADTQYF.

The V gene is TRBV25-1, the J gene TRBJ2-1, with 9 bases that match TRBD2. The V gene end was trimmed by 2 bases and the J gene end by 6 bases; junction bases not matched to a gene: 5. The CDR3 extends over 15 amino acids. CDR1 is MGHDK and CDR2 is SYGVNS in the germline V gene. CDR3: CASSEGASGVNEQFF. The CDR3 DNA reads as TGTGCCAGCAGTGAAGGGGCTAGCGGGGTCAATGAGCAGTTCTTC.

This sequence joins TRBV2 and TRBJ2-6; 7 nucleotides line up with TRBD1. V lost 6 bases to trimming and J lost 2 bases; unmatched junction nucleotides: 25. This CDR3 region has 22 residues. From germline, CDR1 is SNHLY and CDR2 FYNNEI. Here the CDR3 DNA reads TGTGCCAGCAGAAGACGGCCCCTCCTACTGCCGGACAGGACTGCTGGGGCCAACGTCCTGACTTTC. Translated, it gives CASRRRPLLLPDRTAGANVLTF. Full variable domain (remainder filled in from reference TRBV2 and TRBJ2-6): EPEVTQTPSHQVTQMGQEVILRCVPISNHLYFYWYRQILGQKVEFLVSFYNNEISEKSEIFDDQFSVERPDGSNFTLKIRSTKLEDSAMYFCASRRRPLLLPDRTAGANVLTFGAGSRLTVL.

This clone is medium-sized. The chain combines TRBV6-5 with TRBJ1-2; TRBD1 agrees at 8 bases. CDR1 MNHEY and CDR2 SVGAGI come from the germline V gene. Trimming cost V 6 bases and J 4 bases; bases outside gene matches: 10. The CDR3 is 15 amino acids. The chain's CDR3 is CASSPQTGAIYGYTF. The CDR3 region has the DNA TGTGCCAGCAGCCCACAGACAGGGGCCATCTATGGCTACACCTTC.

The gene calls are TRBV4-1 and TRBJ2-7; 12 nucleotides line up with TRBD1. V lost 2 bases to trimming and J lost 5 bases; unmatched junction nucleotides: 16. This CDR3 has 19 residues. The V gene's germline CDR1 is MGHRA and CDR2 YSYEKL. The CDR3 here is CASSQTGTGGGGVGNEQYF. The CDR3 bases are TGCGCCAGCAGCCAAACCGGGACAGGGGGCGGAGGAGTGGGGAACGAGCAGTACTTC.

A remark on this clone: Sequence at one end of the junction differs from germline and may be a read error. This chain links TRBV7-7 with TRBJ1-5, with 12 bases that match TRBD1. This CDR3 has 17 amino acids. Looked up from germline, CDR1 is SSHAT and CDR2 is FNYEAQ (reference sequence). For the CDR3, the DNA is TGTGCTAGCAGCTCCATAGGGACAGGGGGCCGGAATCAGCCCCAGCATTTT. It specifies CASSSIGTGGRNQPQHF.